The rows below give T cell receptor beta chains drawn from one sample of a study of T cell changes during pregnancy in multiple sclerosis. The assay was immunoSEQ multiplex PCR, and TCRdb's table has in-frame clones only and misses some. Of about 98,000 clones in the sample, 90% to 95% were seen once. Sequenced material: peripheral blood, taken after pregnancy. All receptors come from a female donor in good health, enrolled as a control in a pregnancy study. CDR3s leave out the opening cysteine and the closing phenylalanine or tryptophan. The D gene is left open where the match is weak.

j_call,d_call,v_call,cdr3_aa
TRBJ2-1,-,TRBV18,ASSLSGTYNNEQF
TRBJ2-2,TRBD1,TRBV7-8,ASSLGQRNTGELF
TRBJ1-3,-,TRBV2,ASRPDRSGNTIY
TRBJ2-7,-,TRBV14,ASSQDAAYEQY
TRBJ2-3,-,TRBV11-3,ASSQSSGTDTQY
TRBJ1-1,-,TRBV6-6,VIKDGGKMNTEAF
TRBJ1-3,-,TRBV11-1,ASSGWRGSSGNTIY
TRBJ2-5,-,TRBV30,AWSVRTQETQY
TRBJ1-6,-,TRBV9,ASSVEALYNSPLH
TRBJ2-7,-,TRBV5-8,ASSAAYEQY
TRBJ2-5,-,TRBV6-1,ASSLTAGSQETQY
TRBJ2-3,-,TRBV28,ASSGAGGTDTQY
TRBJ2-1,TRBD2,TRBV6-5,ASSPLTSGNEQF
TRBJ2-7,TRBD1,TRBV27,ASSSTGAHYEQY
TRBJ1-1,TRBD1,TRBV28,ASRQGNTEAF
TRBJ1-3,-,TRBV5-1,ASSLQGLVGSGNTIY
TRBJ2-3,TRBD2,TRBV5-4,ASSLPGTSGSTDTQY
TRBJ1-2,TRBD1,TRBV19,ASSMTGIDGYT
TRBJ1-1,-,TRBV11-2,ASSFGQQAF
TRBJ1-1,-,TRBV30,AWTRDTLNTEAF
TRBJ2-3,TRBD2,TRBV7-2,ASSSGLALADTQY
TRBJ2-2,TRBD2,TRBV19,ASSIFRAGGPYTGELF
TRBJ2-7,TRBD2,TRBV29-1,SVRQLAGDGEQY
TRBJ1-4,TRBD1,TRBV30,AWSPTGFNEKLF
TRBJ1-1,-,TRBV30,AWSVVPGNTEAF
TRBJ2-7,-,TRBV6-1,ASSGMGASYEQY
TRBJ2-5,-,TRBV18,ASSPGNPGRGETQY
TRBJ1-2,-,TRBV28,ASSFGGNGYT
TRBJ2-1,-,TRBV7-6,ASSPYQGIVSNEQF
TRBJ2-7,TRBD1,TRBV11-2,ASSLGRGQGIYEQY
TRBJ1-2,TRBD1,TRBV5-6,ASSWGTGTNYGYT
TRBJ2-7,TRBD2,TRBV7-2,ASSPRTSGVREQY
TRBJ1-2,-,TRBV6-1,ASSYGGGYT
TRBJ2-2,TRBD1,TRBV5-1,ASSPPGQGDTGELF
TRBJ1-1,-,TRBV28,ASLEGDTMNTEAF
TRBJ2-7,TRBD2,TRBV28,ASSSPGTSGIYEQY
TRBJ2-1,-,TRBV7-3,ASSLGGDSYNEQF
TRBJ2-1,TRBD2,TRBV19,ASKGTSGGALNEQF
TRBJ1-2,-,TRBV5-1,ASSHIPGDYGYT
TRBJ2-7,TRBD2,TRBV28,ASSSIAGGTYEQY
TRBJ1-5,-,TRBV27,ATSSGNQPQH
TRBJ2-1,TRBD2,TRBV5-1,ASRGPGGEQF
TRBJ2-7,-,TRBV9,ASSVGVIAGEQY
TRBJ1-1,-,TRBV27,ASSPKSPRMNTEAF
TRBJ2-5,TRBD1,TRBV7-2,ASSTGTDLRETQY